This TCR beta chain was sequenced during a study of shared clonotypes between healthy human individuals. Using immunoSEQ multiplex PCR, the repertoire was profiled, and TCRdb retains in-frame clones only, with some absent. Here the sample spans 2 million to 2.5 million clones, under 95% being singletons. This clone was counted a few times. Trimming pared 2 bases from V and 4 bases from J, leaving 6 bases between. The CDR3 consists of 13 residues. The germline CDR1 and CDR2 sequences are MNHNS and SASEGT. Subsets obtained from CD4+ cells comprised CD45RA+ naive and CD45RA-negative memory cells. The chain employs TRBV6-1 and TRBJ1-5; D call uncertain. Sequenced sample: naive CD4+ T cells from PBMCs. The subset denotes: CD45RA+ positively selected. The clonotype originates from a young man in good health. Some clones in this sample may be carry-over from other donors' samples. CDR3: CASSETWNQPQHF. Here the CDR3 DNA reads TGTGCCAGCAGTGAAACATGGAATCAGCCCCAGCATTTT.